Below are 30 T cell receptor beta chains sequenced from a single sample in a study of T cells in Graves' hyperthyroidism and ophthalmopathy. RNA transcripts yielded amplified TCR beta CDR3 regions. RT-PCR in the first round (using the HTBI primer set) targeted the TCR CDR3. One entry per CDR3 protein results from TCRdb running MiXCR on the multiplex PCR reads. The profile shows roughly 290,000 distinct CDR3 sequences, over 15% of them singletons. Sequencing used blood. These receptors originate from a woman in her fifties or sixties with Graves' ophthalmopathy.

The chain joins TRBV6-2 or TRBV6-3 to TRBJ2-2; 12 bases are a match to TRBD1. Germline trimming cut 6 bases from V and 6 bases from J; bases unmatched to any gene: 5. Per the germline V gene, CDR1 is MNHEY and CDR2 is SVGEGT. The CDR3 loop spans 15 amino acids. The CDR3 DNA reads as TGTGCCAGCAGCCTTTGGGACAGGGGGCCCGGGGAGCTGTTTTTT. Translating gives CASSLWDRGPGELFF.

At least ten counts were recorded for this clonotype. The V and J genes are TRBV12-3 or TRBV12-4 and TRBJ2-7, with 10 bases fitting TRBD2. The V segment lost 4 bases and the J segment 4 bases; nucleotides outside the gene matches: 7. The CDR3 covers 15 residues. This chain's CDR3 is CASSSPTSGAYEQYF. The CDR3 nucleotides are TGTGCCAGCAGTTCGCCCACTAGCGGGGCGTACGAGCAGTACTTC.

This clonotype appeared many times. The chain combines TRBV6-1 with TRBJ1-3; 7 nucleotides line up with TRBD1. There are 17 residues in the CDR3. Germline V gives CDR1 MNHNS, CDR2 SASEGT. The trim removed 5 bases at V and 0 bases at J, leaving 10 bases unmatched. The chain's CDR3 is CASSPGQAYSSGNTIYF. DNA of the CDR3: TGTGCCAGCAGTCCTGGACAGGCCTACTCCTCTGGAAACACCATATATTTT.

This clonotype was seen at least ten times. The V gene is TRBV6-2 or TRBV6-3, the J gene TRBJ2-2; TRBD1 agrees at 7 bases. Per the germline V gene, CDR1 is MNHEY and CDR2 is SVGEGT. This CDR3 is built from 19 residues. J was trimmed by 4 bases and V by 6 bases; bases with no gene match: 20. The DNA for the CDR3 is TGTGCCAGCAGAACTCTTAGAATCGGACAGGTTGAGTTCACCGGGGAGCTGTTTTTT. Translating gives CASRTLRIGQVEFTGELFF.

Of note for this clonotype: One end of the junction does not line up with germline, which may come from a read error. This chain uses TRBV15 with TRBJ1-5; D is ambiguous. This CDR3 spans 15 amino acids. CDR1 is LNHNV, CDR2 YYDKDF, per germline (reference sequence). The CDR3: CATSRDRGSNRPQHF. The DNA for the CDR3 is TGTGCCACCAGCAGAGATAGAGGGAGCAATCGGCCCCAGCATTTT.

This clonotype was seen repeatedly, ten times or more. The CDR3 DNA is TGTGCCAGCAGCTTACCTAGCCTGCGAGAGACCCAGTACTTC. Its translation: CASSLPSLRETQYF. This sequence joins TRBV7-2 and TRBJ2-5; D possibly corresponds to TRBD2 (5 bases). Germline CDR1 SGHTA, CDR2 FQGNSA. This CDR3 has 14 residues. Trimming shortened V by 2 bases and J by 4 bases, and 11 bases separated the two germline ends.

The chain recombines TRBV20-1 with TRBJ1-6, with 9 bases identical to TRBD1. The CDR3 has 13 amino acids. V was clipped by 4 bases and J by 10 bases; unmatched bases: 5. Germline-derived CDR1 and CDR2 are DFQATT and SNEGSKA (reference sequence). The CDR3 coding sequence is TGCAGTGCTATCCGGGACAGGGACTCACCCCTCCACTTT. Residues: CSAIRDRDSPLHF.

This clonotype has ten or more counts. The J gene is TRBJ2-3, the V gene TRBV19; no clear D gene. Trimming took 10 bases from V and 4 from J, leaving 24 bases between them. The CDR3 loop spans 16 amino acids. Germline V gene sequence: CDR1 LNHDA, CDR2 SQIVND (reference sequence). The CDR3 bases are TGTGCCACCAGTAAGAGCCGGGTCTCAGACTCAGATACGCAGTATTTT. This gives the protein CATSKSRVSDSDTQYF.

V is TRBV5-1 and J is TRBJ2-3; 12 bases are a match to TRBD2. The V and J ends lost 0 bases and 3 bases, in that order; junction bases with no gene match: 2. Germline-derived CDR1 and CDR2 are SGHRS and YFSETQ. The CDR3 runs 16 residues. This CDR3 reads CASSLGLAGVTDTQYF. DNA for the CDR3: TGCGCCAGCAGCTTGGGACTAGCGGGAGTGACAGATACGCAGTATTTT.

This chain uses TRBV25-1 with TRBJ1-2; 7 positions agree with TRBD1. The CDR3 contains 14 residues. Germline V CDR1 and CDR2: MGHDK, SYGVNS. The V segment lost 2 bases and the J segment 4 bases; nucleotides outside the gene matches: 4. The CDR3 here is CASSEARDSYGYTF. For the CDR3, the DNA is TGTGCCAGCAGTGAAGCCCGGGACAGCTATGGCTACACCTTC.

This clonotype was detected only a few times. The CDR3 loop is CASSPGRPGETQYF. Written as DNA, the CDR3 is TGTGCCAGCAGCCCAGGACGCCCTGGAGAGACCCAGTACTTC. The chain uses TRBV5-5 and TRBJ2-5; no clear D. V lost 4 bases and J lost 4, with 14 bases in between. CDR3 length: 14 residues. Germline V CDR1 and CDR2: SGHKS, YYEKEE (reference sequence). Complete variable domain (other parts from reference TRBV5-5 and TRBJ2-5): DAGVTQSPTHLIKTRGQQVTLRCSPISGHKSVSWYQQVLGQGPQFIFQYYEKEERGRGNFPDRFSARQFPNYSSELNVNALLLGDSALYLCASSPGRPGETQYFGPGTRLLVL.

This clonotype was detected a few times. The V and J genes are TRBV5-1 and TRBJ1-4, with no clear D. The germline V gene has CDR1 SGHRS and CDR2 YFSETQ. V was trimmed by 0 bases and J by 7 bases, leaving 10 bases between them. CDR3 length equals 14 residues. The CDR3 sequence is CASSLEGFGEKLFF. The CDR3 nucleotides are TGCGCCAGCAGCTTGGAGGGTTTTGGTGAAAAACTGTTTTTT.

Ten or more counts support this clonotype. This chain links TRBV2 with TRBJ2-7; 10 nucleotides align to TRBD2. After removal of 6 bases from V and 0 bases from J, the junction contained 8 bases not matched to a gene. The CDR3 is 16 amino acids. Germline values: CDR1 SNHLY, CDR2 FYNNEI. The CDR3 DNA sequence: TGTGCCAGCAGCGATACTAGCGGGGAAAGCTCCTACGAGCAGTACTTC. This sequence encodes CASSDTSGESSYEQYF. Full variable domain (outside the CDR3, taken from reference TRBV2 and TRBJ2-7): EPEVTQTPSHQVTQMGQEVILRCVPISNHLYFYWYRQILGQKVEFLVSFYNNEISEKSEIFDDQFSVERPDGSNFTLKIRSTKLEDSAMYFCASSDTSGESSYEQYFGPGTRLTVT.

This clonotype was seen many times. The rearrangement joins TRBV3-1 to TRBJ1-2, with 8 bases identical to TRBD1. V was clipped by 2 bases and J by 7 bases; unmatched bases: 9. The CDR3 is 15 residues long. The germline gives CDR1 LGHDT, CDR2 YNNKEL (reference sequence). CDR3 DNA: TGTGCCAGCAGCCAACATGGACAGGGAGGCAGTGGCTACACCTTC. Protein: CASSQHGQGGSGYTF.

This clonotype was observed many times. CDR3 amino acids: CASSEFRPYNSPLHF. The CDR3 bases are TGTGCCAGCAGTGAATTTCGCCCCTATAATTCACCCCTCCACTTT. This chain joins TRBV6-1 and TRBJ1-6; D is undetermined. The CDR3 consists of 15 residues. CDR1 is MNHNS, CDR2 SASEGT, per germline. V was shortened by 2 bases and J by 2 bases, with 7 bases between the two germline ends.

The V and J genes are TRBV20-1 and TRBJ2-1; TRBD2 aligns across 16 bases. Per germline, CDR1 DFQATT and CDR2 SNEGSKA (reference sequence). With V trimmed by 6 bases and J by 3 bases, 5 bases remained unmatched. CDR3 size: 16 residues. The CDR3 loop is CSAGTSGRVGYNEQFF. The CDR3 nucleotides read TGCAGTGCGGGGACTAGCGGGAGGGTGGGCTACAATGAGCAGTTCTTC.

This clonotype showed up many times. The rearrangement uses TRBV12-3 or TRBV12-4 and TRBJ1-5; a weak D match, TRBD1 (5 bases). The CDR3 has 15 amino acids. The V end lost 3 bases, the J end lost 7 bases, and 16 bases lay between the germline ends. CDR3 nucleotides: TGTGCCAGCAGTTTGGTTTCCAGGGTGGGACAGCCCCAGCATTTT. It is translated as CASSLVSRVGQPQHF.

This clonotype was recorded many times. The chain uses TRBV5-6 and TRBJ1-1, with D possibly being TRBD1 (6 bases). With 1 base removed from V and 7 bases from J, the gap between germline ends came to 11 bases. The CDR3 has 13 residues. Per germline, CDR1 SGHDT and CDR2 YYEEEE. The CDR3 DNA reads TGTGCCAGCAGCTTGAACAGGGCTGGTGAAGCTTTCTTT. This gives the protein CASSLNRAGEAFF.

Points on this clonotype: A much larger clone sits a single nucleotide away, making a read error possible. The chain links TRBV2 to TRBJ2-3; perhaps TRBD1 as D (6 bases). The CDR3 is 14 residues long. Germline assignment: CDR1 SNHLY and CDR2 FYNNEI. Trimming left V 3 bases short and J 3 bases short, with 10 bases between. The CDR3 DNA is TGTGCCAGCAGTGACAGGGGACGGACAGATACGCAGTATTTT. Protein: CASSDRGRTDTQYF. The full variable domain, with the rest looked up from reference TRBV2 and TRBJ2-3, is EPEVTQTPSHQVTQMGQEVILRCVPISNHLYFYWYRQILGQKVEFLVSFYNNEISEKSEIFDDQFSVERPDGSNFTLKIRSTKLEDSAMYFCASSDRGRTDTQYFGPGTRLTVL.

In this sample, this clonotype turned up a few times. This rearrangement joins TRBV2 to TRBJ1-4; D unresolved. V shed 5 bases and J shed 8 bases, with 6 bases lying between them. CDR3 length equals 11 residues. CDR1 is SNHLY and CDR2 is FYNNEI in the germline V gene. The chain's CDR3 is CASSYPEKLFF. The CDR3 nucleotides are TGTGCCAGCAGTTATCCCGAAAAACTGTTTTTT.

This clonotype was observed many times. The rearrangement links TRBV6-1 to TRBJ1-1; 7 nucleotides line up with TRBD1. The V gene's germline CDR1 is MNHNS and CDR2 SASEGT. V gave up 4 bases and J gave up 4 bases; unmatched junction bases: 6. The CDR3 contains 14 residues. CDR3 DNA: TGTGCCAGCAGTGGAGGGGGCAGTGGCACTGAAGCTTTCTTT. Protein: CASSGGGSGTEAFF.

In its sample, this clonotype was seen many times. The gene calls are TRBV3-1 and TRBJ2-1; 9 nucleotides agree with TRBD2. CDR1 LGHDT and CDR2 YNNKEL come from the germline V gene (reference sequence). J gave up 5 bases and V 4 bases, and 6 bases lay outside the gene matches. The CDR3 loop spans 15 amino acids. CDR3 DNA sequence: TGTGCCAGCAGCCTGACTAGCGGACGGGACAATGAGCAGTTCTTC. It encodes CASSLTSGRDNEQFF.

The table lists this clonotype with a few counts. The chain carries TRBV11-3 and TRBJ2-2; 8 nucleotides align to TRBD2. The CDR3 extends over 15 amino acids. Trimming cost V 5 bases and J 5 bases; bases outside gene matches: 7. Germline CDR1 is SGHNT and CDR2 is YENEEA. The CDR3 reads CASSPRGGWTGELFF. The CDR3 region has the DNA TGTGCCAGCAGCCCCCGGGGGGGATGGACCGGGGAGCTGTTTTTT.

The chain combines TRBV20-1 with TRBJ2-1, with 10 bases lining up with TRBD2. V gave up 1 base and J gave up 5 bases; unmatched junction bases: 5. Per germline, CDR1 DFQATT and CDR2 SNEGSKA (reference sequence). There are 15 residues in the CDR3. CDR3 coding DNA: TGCAGTGCTAGAGCCAGGCTAGCGGGGGACAATGAGCAGTTCTTC. Translated, it gives CSARARLAGDNEQFF.

This clonotype was counted many times. The J gene is TRBJ2-3, the V gene TRBV2, with D uncertain. With 6 bases removed from V and 2 bases from J, the gap between germline ends came to 6 bases. CDR3 length: 12 amino acids. Germline CDR1 SNHLY, CDR2 FYNNEI. The CDR3 DNA is TGTGCCAGCAGAGTCGTCACAGATACGCAGTATTTT. Translating gives CASRVVTDTQYF.

Many counts were recorded for this clonotype. The V gene is TRBV5-8, the J gene TRBJ1-5; possible D gene TRBD1, 5 bases. This CDR3 contains 15 residues. Germline V gene data show CDR1 as SGHTS and CDR2 as YDEGEE. V gave up 4 bases and J gave up 4 bases, with 15 bases separating them. The CDR3 sequence: CASSQNIGGNQPQHF. CDR3 nucleotides: TGTGCCAGCAGCCAGAACATCGGGGGAAATCAGCCCCAGCATTTT.

The chain joins TRBV20-1 to TRBJ1-5; maybe TRBD1 (6 bases). Germline V gives CDR1 DFQATT, CDR2 SNEGSKA (reference sequence). CDR3 length equals 15 residues. Trimming pared 6 bases from V and 4 bases from J, leaving 19 bases between. CDR3 sequence reads: CSARRGERGNQPQHF. CDR3 bases: TGCAGTGCCAGGCGTGGAGAAAGGGGGAATCAGCCCCAGCATTTT.

This chain links TRBV11-2 with TRBJ2-7, with D perhaps TRBD1 (6 bases). V lost 10 bases, J lost 3 bases, and 16 bases lay in between. There are 13 residues in the CDR3. The germline gives CDR1 SGHAT, CDR2 FQNNGV. CDR3 sequence reads: CATVQGPFYEQYF. The CDR3 nucleotides are TGTGCCACCGTACAGGGACCTTTCTACGAGCAGTACTTC.

In nucleotides, the CDR3 is TGTGCCAGCAGAATAGAGGGACAGGGGATGCCCCAGTACTTC. It specifies CASRIEGQGMPQYF. This sequence joins TRBV7-2 and TRBJ2-5, with 10 bases matching TRBD1. The CDR3 is 14 amino acids. Germline values: CDR1 SGHTA, CDR2 FQGNSA. The junction had 10 bases not matched to a gene; V was cut back by 6 bases and J by 9 bases.

In regard to this clonotype: The conserved final phenylalanine or tryptophan is absent from the CDR3, which likely points to a read error. The rearrangement links TRBV6-1 to TRBJ2-3; TRBD1 might be the D (6 bases). The germline V gene encodes CDR1 MNHNS and CDR2 SASEGT. This CDR3 is 14 amino acids long. The germline V and J ends were trimmed by 7 bases and 4 bases, with 15 bases remaining between them. The CDR3 coding sequence is TGTGCCAGCATTCTGGGACACTGGGCAGATACGCAGTATTCT. Amino acids: CASILGHWADTQYS.